A selection of T cell receptor beta chains follows, all from one sample in a study of long-term antiretroviral therapy in people with HIV. Here immunoSEQ multiplex PCR was the method, and the copy in TCRdb shows in-frame clones only, minus some. In the table there are 20,000 or so clones, approximately 78% of which are singletons. The sample consisted of unsorted PBMCs, taken 0.2 years after starting antiretroviral therapy. The receptors were sampled from a woman aged 25-40 years with HIV. Both conserved end residues are part of each CDR3. Clone size appears in some rows only: once, few, many, or a class for an expanded clone.

TRBJ2-5,TRBV29-1,-,CSVHPRGGQETQYF
TRBJ1-2,TRBV7-9,-,CASSLGTGGGGGYTF
TRBJ2-6,TRBV6-1,few,CASTGREGANVLTF
TRBJ2-7,TRBV5-6,-,CASSFWDRTNSEQYF
TRBJ2-3,TRBV27,-,CASSSGTGYDTQYF
TRBJ2-3,TRBV7-9,-,CASRPREKGTDTQYF
TRBJ1-3,TRBV2,-,CASSDGSSGNTIYF
TRBJ1-1,TRBV12-5,-,CASGFGETEAFF
TRBJ2-5,TRBV5-4,-,CASSSTGTGIKETQYF
TRBJ2-3,TRBV9,-,CASSVDEGATDTQYF
TRBJ1-2,TRBV7-2,-,CASSLNRVSNYGYTF